A single sample gave rise to the 16 T cell receptor beta chains below, sequenced in a study of T cell responses to AZD1222 COVID-19 vaccine listed by TCRdb under 2021. In the paper's terms, the time point label means: baseline before first vaccination. Receptor libraries were prepared by the immunoSEQ multiplex PCR assay. As stored in TCRdb, this immuneACCESS dataset retains in-frame rearrangements with V and J assigned. A fraction of the clones does not appear; measured against another copy, unresolved V genes explain less than half of the discrepancy, and the remainder lacks a known reason. This sample is represented by 110,000 to 150,000 clones; 85% to 95% of them were singletons. The ten largest account for more than 8.5% of the sample. Sequenced material: peripheral blood, taken on day 0 of AZD1222 vaccination. The receptor source for this set is an adult in good health.

The gene calls are TRBV2 and TRBJ1-2, with D perhaps TRBD1 (5 bases). V dropped 2 bases and J dropped 7 bases, with 14 bases sitting between them. The V gene's germline CDR1 is SNHLY and CDR2 FYNNEI. The length of the CDR3 is 14 residues. The CDR3 nucleotides are TGTGCCAGCAGTGAAACGTTGGGGGGGAGTGGCTACACCTTC. Translated, it gives CASSETLGGSGYTF.

This rearrangement joins TRBV23-1 to TRBJ1-1; 7 bases match TRBD1. TRBV23-1 is labeled an ORF, and its function is uncertain. The CDR3 is 17 residues long. After removal of 2 bases from V and 4 bases from J, the junction contained 13 bases not matched to a gene. The CDR3 spells CASSQTKTPRGVTEAFF. The CDR3 coding sequence is TGCGCCAGCAGTCAAACGAAAACCCCCAGGGGGGTCACTGAAGCTTTCTTT.

The chain links TRBV5-6 to TRBJ1-6; D remains ambiguous. The CDR3 has 11 residues. CDR1 and CDR2 (germline): SGHDT, YYEEEE. V lost 0 bases to trimming and J lost 10 bases, with 2 bases between them. CDR3 sequence: CASSLVSPLHF. CDR3 nucleotides: TGTGCCAGCAGCTTGGTGTCACCCCTCCACTTT.

The chain recombines TRBV28 with TRBJ1-2, with D possibly being TRBD1 (5 bases). CDR3 length: 15 residues. Germline V lookup: CDR1 MDHEN, CDR2 SYDVKM. Trimming stripped 4 bases from V and 8 bases from J, with 20 bases between. The CDR3 DNA reads as TGTGCCAGCAGTTCCGGGGAGGCGAAGGGGATAGGCTACACCTTC. This sequence encodes CASSSGEAKGIGYTF.

This clone appeared once. The J gene is TRBJ1-4, the V gene TRBV5-1; no reliable D call. Trimming left V 0 bases short and J 7 bases short, with 13 bases between. CDR3 length: 15 residues. Germline CDR1 and CDR2: SGHRS and YFSETQ. The CDR3 spells CASSLGSGAGEKLFF. CDR3 DNA sequence: TGCGCCAGCAGCTTGGGGTCGGGAGCTGGTGAAAAACTGTTTTTT.

This chain links TRBV2 with TRBJ2-1; D is perhaps TRBD2 (7 bases). Germline lookup yields CDR1 SNHLY and CDR2 FYNNEI. Deletions cut 0 bases from V and 8 bases from J, with 17 bases between. CDR3 length: 16 residues. CDR3 in amino acids: CASSEALRGARDEQFF. CDR3 nucleotide sequence: TGTGCCAGCAGTGAAGCGCTTCGGGGGGCTAGGGATGAGCAGTTCTTC.

In this sample, this clone turned up a few times. The chain couples TRBV3-1 (or the pseudogene TRBV3-2) to TRBJ2-7; the D is unclear. Deletions cut 3 bases from V and 5 bases from J, with 8 bases between. The CDR3 extends over 12 amino acids. Germline-derived CDR1 and CDR2 are LGHDT and YNNKEL (reference sequence). The CDR3 bases are TGTGCCAGCAGCCAGGGCGGCCACGAGCAGTACTTC. This translates into CASSQGGHEQYF.

The rearrangement joins TRBV9 to TRBJ2-2, with D possibly matching TRBD1 (5 bases). The CDR3 consists of 17 residues. Germline CDR1 SGDLS, CDR2 YYNGEE. V was pared by 3 bases and J by 2 bases, with 17 bases between. The CDR3 nucleotides are TGTGCCAGCAGCGCACGAGATGACAGCCTAAACACCGGGGAGCTGTTTTTT. It translates to CASSARDDSLNTGELFF.

The chain joins TRBV12-3 or TRBV12-4 to TRBJ1-1; 8 bases are shared with TRBD1. The CDR3 sequence is 13 residues long. Trimming removed 5 bases from V and 5 bases from J; junction bases left unmatched: 4. The CDR3 DNA reads TGTGCCAGCAGTCCAGGGGGCTGGACTGAAGCTTTCTTT. The encoded protein is CASSPGGWTEAFF.

The chain recombines TRBV28 with TRBJ2-7; unclear D gene. V was shortened by 7 bases and J by 4 bases, with 11 bases between the two germline ends. This CDR3 comprises 12 residues. Germline V lookup: CDR1 MDHEN, CDR2 SYDVKM. The CDR3 is CASTKESYEQYF. The CDR3 DNA follows: TGTGCCAGCACTAAGGAAAGTTACGAGCAGTACTTC.

V usage is TRBV7-2 and J usage is TRBJ1-1, with D hard to call. Trimming took off 1 base at V and 14 bases at J, with 14 bases between the two ends. Germline loops: CDR1 SGHTA, CDR2 FQGNSA. The CDR3 contains 12 residues. CDR3 protein: CASSLGEAGGFF. In DNA, the CDR3 is TGTGCCAGCAGCTTAGGGGAAGCGGGAGGCTTCTTT. Full variable domain (rest looked up from reference TRBV7-2 and TRBJ1-1): GAGVSQSPSNKVTEKGKDVELRCDPISGHTALYWYRQSLGQGLEFLIYFQGNSAPDKSGLPSDRFSAERTGGSVSTLTIQRTQQEDSAVYLCASSLGEAGGFFGQGTRLTVV.

There are a few counts of this clone. J is TRBJ1-1 and V is TRBV10-2; weak D call: TRBD1 (6 bases). Trimming pared 3 bases from V and 1 base from J, leaving 18 bases between. This CDR3 contains 17 residues. CDR1 WSHSY and CDR2 SAAADI come from the germline V gene. The CDR3 is CASSDKGGGGRNTEAFF. Written as DNA, the CDR3 is TGCGCCAGCAGTGATAAGGGGGGAGGTGGAAGGAACACTGAAGCTTTCTTT.

The genes are TRBV2 and TRBJ1-2, with D unclear. V gave up 6 bases and J gave up 4 bases, with 15 bases separating them. Germline CDR1 is SNHLY and CDR2 is FYNNEI. The CDR3 contains 14 residues. The chain's CDR3 is CASRGSAPGYGYTF. CDR3 DNA sequence: TGTGCCAGCAGAGGCAGCGCCCCTGGCTATGGCTACACCTTC.

This chain joins TRBV9 and TRBJ2-5; D is perhaps TRBD2 (7 bases). V shed 4 bases and J shed 4 bases, with 17 bases lying between them. CDR3 length equals 15 residues. Germline CDR1 is SGDLS and CDR2 is YYNGEE. The CDR3 loop is CASSQARGGGETQYF. CDR3 coding DNA: TGTGCCAGCAGCCAAGCTAGGGGGGGCGGAGAGACCCAGTACTTC. The full variable domain, its missing parts supplied by reference TRBV9 and TRBJ2-5, is DSGVTQTPKHLITATGQRVTLRCSPRSGDLSVYWYQQSLDQGLQFLIQYYNGEERAKGNILERFSAQQFPDLHSELNLSSLELGDSALYFCASSQARGGGETQYFGPGTRLLVL.

In its sample, this clone was seen once. Other DNA sequences of this sample code for an identical CDR3. This chain links TRBV9 with TRBJ2-3; D not resolved. The CDR3 spans 14 residues. Germline CDR1 is SGDLS and CDR2 is YYNGEE. V shed 0 bases and J shed 0 bases, with 5 bases lying between them. DNA for the CDR3: TGTGCCAGCAGCGTAGCCGGTAGCACAGATACGCAGTATTTT. This codes for CASSVAGSTDTQYF.

The chain joins TRBV28 to TRBJ2-6; D unclear. Between the trimmed V and J ends, which lost 2 bases and 1 base, there was a span of 6 bases. This CDR3 is built from 15 residues. CDR1 is MDHEN and CDR2 is SYDVKM in the germline V gene. CDR3 loop: CASSLNPSGANVLTF. The DNA of the CDR3 is TGTGCCAGCAGTTTAAATCCGTCTGGGGCCAACGTCCTGACTTTC.